This TCR beta chain appears in the sequencing data of a study of blood T cell repertoires in COVID-19. Sequencing used immunoSEQ multiplex PCR; TCRdb keeps in-frame clones, though not all of them. The table includes 150,000 to 200,000 clones, almost 80% detected once. The CDR3 sequence is 15 residues long. The germline CDR1 and CDR2 sequences are SGHTA and FQGTGA. V lost 1 base, J lost 9 bases, and 7 bases stayed unmatched. Sequencing was carried out using peripheral blood. J is TRBJ2-1 and V is TRBV7-3; 9 bases are shared with TRBD2. The TCR was taken from a woman between 70 and 85 years old with acute or convalescent COVID-19. The CDR3 sequence is CASSLNSGSNSEQFF. The CDR3 DNA reads TGTGCCAGCAGCTTAAATAGCGGGAGTAATAGTGAGCAGTTCTTC.